This TCR beta chain was captured in a study of CD8+CD57+ T cells in acquired aplastic anemia. There are 13 residues in the CDR3. The V end lost 3 bases, the J end lost 5 bases, and 10 bases lay between the germline ends. Selection for sequencing was limited to patients who had shown CD8+CD57+ cell expansion by flow cytometry. The template used for profiling TCR beta VDJ and CDR3 was genomic DNA. TCRdb re-called the reads with MiXCR, one entry per CDR3 protein. Of 50,000 to 65,000 distinct CDR3 sequences in the sample, approximately 52% were seen once. This clonotype showed up many times. The gene calls are TRBV12-3 or TRBV12-4 and TRBJ2-5, with unresolved D. The TCR originated in a human donor with aplastic anemia. Sequencing input: sorted CD4+, CD8+, or CD8+CD57+ T cells (not recorded which) from PBMCs. The chain's CDR3 is CASSFKGWETQYF. DNA of the CDR3: TGTGCCAGCAGTTTCAAGGGCTGGGAGACCCAGTACTTC.